The table lists the clone carrying this TCR beta chain with many counts. At one boundary the junction diverges from the germline segment, which might be a read error. This CDR3 has 16 amino acids. This specimen comes from a study of low-dose radiotherapy and immunotherapy resistance in tumors. About the study: With fractions of 0.5 Gy given every 2 weeks, Cohort 1 accumulated a total of 6.5 Gy. Treatment consisted of nivolumab 240 mg every two weeks and ipilimumab 1 mg/kg every six weeks, given intravenously to patients.

With TRAV- and TRBV-specific primers, first-strand cDNA was made, covering the alpha and beta chains. A constant-region primer paired with the V-primer adapter amplified TCRs over about 20 PCR cycles. The mRNA that was isolated underwent amplification by in vitro transcription. MiXCR, applied by TCRdb to the reads, yields one record per CDR3 protein. This table holds about 60,000 distinct CDR3 sequences, 20% to 25% found once. Time point described: before trial treatment. The J gene is TRBJ2-1, the V gene TRBV5-3; D is perhaps TRBD1 (6 bases). TRBV5-3 is noted as an ORF with a role that remains uncertain. This sequence originates from a male donor with prostate cancer. The input for sequencing was PBMCs, taken before treatment. The CDR3 protein is CASSLAGTPSYNEQFF. CDR3 coding DNA: TGTGCCAGCAGCTTGGCCGGGACACCTTCCTACAATGAGCAGTTCTTC.